This TCR delta chain was identified during a study of gamma-delta T cells after stem cell transplantation. TCRdb processed the RT-PCR reads again with the CATT caller. Of several hundred delta-chain clones listed, 7.5% to 10% are singletons. The CDR3 extends over 17 amino acids. Germline V CDR1 and CDR2: GEAIGNYY, EKD. About this clone: The protein in TCRdb stems from a much larger clone and differs at residue 14 from this DNA's translation, likely a read error; here the protein is translated from the DNA.

The sample comprised gamma-delta T cells. This sequence was found in a human donor. It is not recorded whose cells these are; they may come from a transplant donor. This sequence joins TRDV2 and TRDJ1, with TRDD3 identical over 12 bases. For the CDR3, the DNA is TGTGCCTGTGACACCGTCTCTGGGGGATACGCGACCGATAGACTCATCTTT. It specifies CACDTVSGGYATDRLIF.